This TCR beta chain appears in the sequencing data of a study of T-cell memory formation after mild COVID-19. The germline V gene has CDR1 LGHNA and CDR2 YSLEER. V lost 0 bases and J lost 3, with 15 bases in between. The CDR3 is made up of 16 amino acids. This clonotype was detected a few times. TCRdb fed the 5' RACE reads into MiXCR, producing one record per CDR3 protein. The table has some 150,000 distinct CDR3 sequences, about 23% seen once. The sequencing sample was made of PBMCs or a T cell subset sorted from them (not recorded which). This TCR was sampled from an adult woman who had mild COVID-19 (a few samples of this study predate the infection). Cell type and time point are not known. V is TRBV4-3 and J is TRBJ2-7; D possibly uses TRBD1 or TRBD2 (6 bases each). CDR3 loop: CASSQDGPRGGYEQYF. Written as DNA, the CDR3 is TGCGCCAGCAGCCAAGATGGGCCCAGGGGAGGCTACGAGCAGTACTTC.